The TCR beta chain under discussion was sequenced for a study of monozygotic twins with inflammatory bowel disease. The CDR3 totals 13 residues. The V gene's germline CDR1 is SGHTA and CDR2 FQGNSA. Study conclusions and caveats: There was no support for any single strong signal or clonotype associated with IBD. Researchers reported no repertoire similarity difference between concordant and discordant twins, possibly from limited power. On the inverse Simpson index, IBD patients scored lower for TCRbeta diversity than healthy co-twins.

UMIs bearing a 6-nucleotide sample barcode were added through template switching. From the 5' RACE reads, TCRdb lists one entry per CDR3 protein and no DNA. Across fewer than 350,000 distinct CDR3 sequences, the top ten clones capture around 2% of the sample. Comments on this clonotype: Its target is not known.

This TCR derives from a human donor with ulcerative colitis or Crohn's disease, or a healthy co-twin of an affected twin (not recorded which). Sequencing input: blood. This chain joins TRBV7-2 and TRBJ2-6; as DNA is missing, the TRBD1 call by TCRdb cannot be tested. The CDR3 sequence: CASSGGGANVLTF.